These 23 T cell receptor beta chains share one sample of origin, sequenced in a study of OX40 agonist ivuxolimab in advanced cancers. TCRdb keeps only in-frame clones here, not all; method: immunoSEQ multiplex PCR. Of 45,000 to 65,000 clones listed, over 70% were seen once; the top ten hold under 2%. Sequencing was performed on CD4+ or CD8+ T cells sorted from blood, taken in a trial of the OX40 agonist ivuxolimab. These receptors all come from an adult with an advanced solid tumor such as melanoma, head and neck, liver or kidney cancer.

This chain joins TRBV19 and TRBJ1-5; no clear D gene. The germline V gene encodes CDR1 LNHDA and CDR2 SQIVND (reference sequence). Trimming pared 5 bases from V and 6 bases from J, leaving 17 bases between. CDR3 length: 15 amino acids. DNA for the CDR3: TGTGCCAGTAGTGGTACCCGCACCCTCACTCAGCCCCAGCATTTT. Translation gives CASSGTRTLTQPQHF.

The rearrangement uses TRBV30 and TRBJ2-5, with 8 bases identical to TRBD2. The junction had 13 bases not matched to a gene; V was cut back by 5 bases and J by 5 bases. The germline V gene has CDR1 GTSNPN and CDR2 SVGIG (reference sequence). There are 15 residues in the CDR3. Here the CDR3 reads CAWQTPGLVLETQYF. CDR3 coding DNA: TGTGCCTGGCAAACGCCGGGACTAGTTTTGGAGACCCAGTACTTC.

This chain uses TRBV28 with TRBJ2-7; 7 bases align to TRBD1. CDR1 is MDHEN, CDR2 SYDVKM, per germline. V gave up 5 bases and J gave up 6 bases; unmatched junction bases: 7. The CDR3 loop spans 13 amino acids. The CDR3: CASSPQRQGEQYV. Here the CDR3 DNA reads TGTGCCAGCAGTCCCCAGAGACAGGGCGAGCAGTACGTC.

The chain joins TRBV7-8 to TRBJ2-7, with TRBD2 matching over 7 bases. V shed 3 bases and J 5 bases; nucleotides not matched to a gene: 7. The CDR3 spans 14 residues. Per the germline V gene, CDR1 is SGHVS and CDR2 is FQNEAQ. CDR3 protein: CASSLGGVRDEQYV. For the CDR3, the DNA is TGTGCCAGCAGCTTGGGGGGGGTTCGGGACGAGCAGTACGTC.

The rearrangement joins TRBV2 to TRBJ1-2; D not certain. This CDR3 is built from 13 residues. CDR1 and CDR2 (germline): SNHLY, FYNNEI. V dropped 6 bases and J dropped 2 bases, with 10 bases sitting between them. The CDR3 is CASREDVNYGYTF. In nucleotides, the CDR3 is TGTGCCAGCAGGGAGGACGTGAACTATGGCTACACCTTC.

The rearrangement uses TRBV30 and TRBJ2-6; D is undetermined. The ends were cut back, 0 bases at V and 0 bases at J, with 15 bases in the middle. Germline lookup yields CDR1 GTSNPN and CDR2 SVGIG (reference sequence). CDR3 length: 18 residues. CDR3 sequence reads: CAWSVSVSFSSGANVLTF. CDR3 coding DNA: TGTGCCTGGAGTGTCAGTGTCAGTTTCAGCTCTGGGGCCAACGTCCTGACTTTC.

The rearrangement uses TRBV5-1 and TRBJ1-6; the D is unclear. The CDR3 is 13 residues long. V dropped 0 bases and J dropped 9 bases, with 7 bases sitting between them. CDR1 SGHRS and CDR2 YFSETQ come from the germline V gene. CDR3 DNA: TGCGCCAGCAGCTTGGTTGGCGGTTCACCCCTCCACTTT. This encodes CASSLVGGSPLHF.

The chain has TRBV11-3 and TRBJ1-1; the match to TRBD1 covers 8 bases. The CDR3 is 13 amino acids. Germline lookup yields CDR1 SGHNT and CDR2 YENEEA. The V and J ends lost 5 bases and 8 bases, in that order; junction bases with no gene match: 7. This CDR3 reads CASSPGQGHEAFF. CDR3 DNA: TGTGCCAGCAGCCCCGGACAGGGCCACGAAGCTTTCTTT.

V and J are TRBV7-2 and TRBJ2-7; D might be TRBD1 (6 bases). V gave up 4 bases and J gave up 4 bases, with 11 bases separating them. There are 13 residues in the CDR3. Germline CDR1 reads SGHTA; CDR2 reads FQGNSA. CDR3 sequence: CASSSPGQYEQYF. The CDR3 nucleotides read TGTGCCAGCAGCTCGCCGGGACAATACGAGCAGTACTTC. The full variable domain, completed using reference TRBV7-2 and TRBJ2-7, is GAGVSQSPSNKVTEKGKDVELRCDPISGHTALYWYRQSLGQGLEFLIYFQGNSAPDKSGLPSDRFSAERTGGSVSTLTIQRTQQEDSAVYLCASSSPGQYEQYFGPGTRLTVT.

V gene TRBV29-1 combines with J gene TRBJ2-5; TRBD2 matches at 7 bases. The CDR3 extends over 11 amino acids. V shed 7 bases and J 4 bases; nucleotides not matched to a gene: 3. CDR1 SQVTM and CDR2 ANQGSEA come from the germline V gene. The CDR3 loop reads CSGTRRETQYF. The CDR3 bases are TGCAGCGGGACTAGGAGAGAGACCCAGTACTTC.

The chain couples TRBV6-1 to TRBJ1-2; 9 bases match TRBD1. J gave up 4 bases and V 6 bases, and 6 bases lay outside the gene matches. Per the germline V gene, CDR1 is MNHNS and CDR2 is SASEGT. This CDR3 spans 14 amino acids. CDR3 region: CASRGDREVYGYTF. CDR3 DNA: TGTGCCAGCAGGGGGGACAGGGAAGTCTATGGCTACACCTTC.

V usage is TRBV7-6 and J usage is TRBJ2-7; no clear D gene. The CDR3 contains 12 residues. The V end was cut by 5 bases, the J end by 3 bases, with 8 bases between. From germline, CDR1 is SGHVS and CDR2 FNYEAQ. The CDR3 DNA is TGTGCCAGCAGCCTGACGGACTACGAGCAGTACTTC. Protein product: CASSLTDYEQYF.

V and J are TRBV15 and TRBJ1-3; D is unresolved. This CDR3 has 14 residues. Germline loops: CDR1 LNHNV, CDR2 YYDKDF (reference sequence). Trimming took 4 bases from V and 0 from J, leaving 7 bases between them. The CDR3 protein is CATSTERSGNTIYF. CDR3 bases: TGTGCCACCAGCACGGAGCGCTCTGGAAACACCATATATTTT.

The chain couples TRBV6-5 to TRBJ1-2, with 7 bases fitting TRBD1. This CDR3 region has 13 residues. J gave up 4 bases and V 5 bases, and 4 bases lay outside the gene matches. Germline V gene lookup returns CDR1 MNHEY and CDR2 SVGAGI. The CDR3 region has the DNA TGTGCCAGCAGTCGGGACAGCTTCTATGGCTACACCTTC. The encoded protein is CASSRDSFYGYTF.

Regarding this clone: The junction departs from germline at one end; a sequencing error may be responsible. The rearrangement joins TRBV18 to TRBJ2-5; 8 bases fit TRBD1. This CDR3 has 13 amino acids. Germline V gene lookup returns CDR1 KGHSH and CDR2 LQKENI. CDR3 bases: TGTACCAGCTCACCGGGACAGGTGGAGACCCAGTACTTC. Its translation is CTSSPGQVETQYF.

This clone was found once. Other DNA sequences in this specimen translate into the identical CDR3. The chain has TRBV5-1 and TRBJ1-1, with 11 bases matching TRBD1. V lost 0 bases, J lost 8 bases, and 9 bases stayed unmatched. The CDR3 has 16 amino acids. Germline CDR1 SGHRS, CDR2 YFSETQ. The CDR3 reads CASSLASGTGGTEAFF. The CDR3 DNA sequence: TGCGCCAGCAGCTTGGCTTCTGGGACAGGGGGAACCGAAGCTTTCTTT.

The V gene is TRBV2, the J gene TRBJ1-5; D call uncertain. The germline V gene encodes CDR1 SNHLY and CDR2 FYNNEI. The ends were cut back, 3 bases at V and 2 bases at J, with 8 bases in the middle. CDR3 length: 14 amino acids. This chain's CDR3 is CASSDDGGNQPQHF. DNA for the CDR3: TGTGCCAGCAGTGACGACGGTGGCAATCAGCCCCAGCATTTT.

This clone was seen a handful of times. The DNA for the CDR3 is TGTGCCAGCAGTGTACAGGGGGCAGGCTATGGCTACACCTTC. Protein: CASSVQGAGYGYTF. The chain uses TRBV6-1 and TRBJ1-2, with 9 bases fitting TRBD1. Germline assignment: CDR1 MNHNS and CDR2 SASEGT. V lost 4 bases, J lost 4 bases, and 4 bases stayed unmatched. The CDR3 runs 14 residues.

This clone came up once. The chain couples TRBV5-1 to TRBJ2-3; D ambiguous. The CDR3 totals 14 residues. Germline loops: CDR1 SGHRS, CDR2 YFSETQ. Trimming cost V 4 bases and J 3 bases, with 12 bases left between them. The CDR3 DNA reads as TGCGCCAGCAGCCCGGGCACCCAAACAGATACGCAGTATTTT. It codes for CASSPGTQTDTQYF.

The chain carries TRBV7-2 and TRBJ1-1; no clear D. Germline CDR1 SGHTA, CDR2 FQGNSA. Trimming cost V 7 bases and J 1 base, with 10 bases left between them. There are 13 residues in the CDR3. CDR3 sequence reads: CASTLGANTEAFF. CDR3 DNA: TGTGCCAGCACCTTGGGTGCGAACACTGAAGCTTTCTTT.

This clone appeared a single time. V usage is TRBV4-3 and J usage is TRBJ2-4; D is possibly TRBD1 (8 bases). In germline, CDR1 is LGHNA, CDR2 YSLEER. CDR3 length: 22 amino acids. Deletions cut 0 bases from V and 1 base from J, with 28 bases between. CDR3 bases: TGCGCCAGCAGCCAAGATTTCAGGAGACAGGGGAGGGCTTATAGGGCCAAAAACATTCAGTACTTC. It is translated as CASSQDFRRQGRAYRAKNIQYF.

This chain joins TRBV5-6 and TRBJ1-3; D is perhaps TRBD1 (5 bases). The germline V gene has CDR1 SGHDT and CDR2 YYEEEE. V was trimmed by 3 bases and J by 0 bases, leaving 13 bases between them. CDR3 size: 16 residues. The DNA of the CDR3 is TGTGCCAGCAGCTATCGGGGCCCGAACTCTGGAAACACCATATATTTT. This encodes CASSYRGPNSGNTIYF.

The rearrangement joins TRBV4-2 to TRBJ2-3; 14 nucleotides align to TRBD2. The CDR3 contains 19 residues. After removal of 0 bases from V and 0 bases from J, the junction contained 5 bases not matched to a gene. Germline-derived CDR1 and CDR2 are LGHNA and YNFKEQ. CDR3 nucleotides: TGTGCCAGCAGCCAAGATAGACTAGCGGGGGGGTCTAGCACAGATACGCAGTATTTT. It yields the protein CASSQDRLAGGSSTDTQYF.